This entry concerns a single TCR beta chain. This clone has only a few counts. The clone's antigen remains unknown. It has no much larger one-base neighbor in the sample; base qualities were not kept. Based on the germline V gene, the CDR1 and CDR2 sequences are MNHEY and SVGEGT. V loses 0 bases at its end and J loses 2 bases; junction bases beyond the gene matches: 4. The CDR3 contains 15 residues, cysteine and phenylalanine counted. Only the CDR3 DNA is retained, 45 bases long and in frame from the first base. The immunoSEQ Assay, a bias-controlled multiplex PCR, was used to amplify TCRbeta CDR3 regions from genomic DNA. The authors processed their data as follows. The number of nucleated cells in each sample was estimated by amplification of reference gene primers within the assay. Sequence reads were collapsed and filtered to measure the absolute abundance of every unique TCRbeta CDR3 rearrangement. For each sample, productive Simpson clonality was calculated as the square root of Simpson's diversity index across productive rearrangements. TCRdb obtained this table from immuneACCESS and retained in-frame rearrangements with V and J assigned. These tables miss some clones; where compared with another copy, unresolved V genes account for less than half of the shortfall, and the remainder is unexplained. V and J calls plus clone size are reproduced from that table; the DNA served to infer D and trimming. The sample data list around 200,000 clones, and about 86% of these were observed just once. Approximately 15% of the sample lies in the top ten.

This record comes from a study of blood T cell repertoires in COVID-19 (dated by TCRdb to the early 2020s). With respect to the entire study: Collaborator samples came from the United States, Italy and Spain and covered acute and convalescent phases of COVID-19. The prospective study material was composed of cDNA or gDNA derived from T cells, B-cell-depleted T cells, or PBMCs. Deeply sampled blood TCRbeta repertoires from subjects exposed to, actively infected with, or recovered from COVID-19 were included in the dataset. The repertoires were released in a freely available public database meant as a resource for research on the immune response to SARS-CoV-2. Samples were obtained from the ongoing ImmuneRACE study (first 160 participants) and from 1,000 to 1,500 subjects provided by 6 global collaborators. Sample metadata almost always included a de-identified subject ID, COVID-19 status, age in years and sex. Where HLA class I and class II types were available, the types were taken from metadata supplied by the sample provider, not from assay-based typing.

General findings and caveats noted by the study authors: The quantity of clinical and demographic metadata differed by source and by participant and was supplied without curation.

Each collaborating institution followed its own protocols to collect whole blood in K2EDTA tubes. For TCRbeta analysis, collaborators shipped samples in one of three forms: frozen whole blood, isolated PBMCs, or DNA extracted from either of those sample types. The sequence joins TRBV6-2 or TRBV6-3 to TRBJ2-7; TRBD1 lines up with 7 middle nucleotides. This TCR was recovered from a man younger than 40 with active or convalescent COVID-19. Source material: peripheral blood. The DNA is TGTGCCAGCAGTTACTCTTGGCAGGGGGCCTACGAGCAGTACTTC. This sequence encodes CASSYSWQGAYEQYF.